The clone carrying this TCR beta chain occurred once. The antigen is unknown. CDR1 and CDR2 (germline): SQVTM, ANQGSEA. Trimming took 8 bases from V and 5 from J, leaving 18 bases between them. The CDR3 runs to 13 residues. This entry belongs to a study of radiation and T cells in renal cell carcinoma. Only in-frame clones appear in the TCRdb table, and some are missing; sequencing was by immunoSEQ multiplex PCR. The sample consists of 100,000 to 150,000 clones, roughly four fifths of them appearing once. Findings and limits, study-wide: Pretreatment tumor biopsies were lacking, so baseline clonotypes are unknown.

Time point described: baseline pretreatment blood. Described treatment: 15 Gy SBRT to primary tumor, nephrectomy 4 weeks later. The tumor was a clear cell renal cell carcinoma. V usage is TRBV29-1 and J usage is TRBJ2-5; possible D gene TRBD1, 5 bases. Sequencing used blood, obtained from a patient whose treatment included radiotherapy and nephrectomy. The receptor's source is a woman between 55 and 75 years old with renal cell carcinoma. The DNA for the CDR3 is TGCAGCACTATCGAAGGGGCTTGGGAGACCCAGTACTTC. This codes for CSTIEGAWETQYF.